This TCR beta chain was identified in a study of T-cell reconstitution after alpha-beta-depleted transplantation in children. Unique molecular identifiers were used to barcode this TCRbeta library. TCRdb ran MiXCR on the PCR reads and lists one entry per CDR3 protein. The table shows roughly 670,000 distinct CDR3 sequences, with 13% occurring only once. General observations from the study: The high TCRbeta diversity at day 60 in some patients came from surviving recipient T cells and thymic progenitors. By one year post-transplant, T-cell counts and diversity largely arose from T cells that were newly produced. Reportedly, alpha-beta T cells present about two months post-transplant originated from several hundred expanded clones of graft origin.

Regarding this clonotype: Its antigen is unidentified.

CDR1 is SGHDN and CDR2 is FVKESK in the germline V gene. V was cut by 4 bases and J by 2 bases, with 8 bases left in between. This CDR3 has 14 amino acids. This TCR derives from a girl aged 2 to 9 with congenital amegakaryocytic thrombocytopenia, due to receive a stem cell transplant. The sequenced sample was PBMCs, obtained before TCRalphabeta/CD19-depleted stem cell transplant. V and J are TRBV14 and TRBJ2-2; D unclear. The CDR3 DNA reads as TGTGCCAGCAGCCCGGTCTTTAACACCGGGGAGCTGTTTTTT. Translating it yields CASSPVFNTGELFF.